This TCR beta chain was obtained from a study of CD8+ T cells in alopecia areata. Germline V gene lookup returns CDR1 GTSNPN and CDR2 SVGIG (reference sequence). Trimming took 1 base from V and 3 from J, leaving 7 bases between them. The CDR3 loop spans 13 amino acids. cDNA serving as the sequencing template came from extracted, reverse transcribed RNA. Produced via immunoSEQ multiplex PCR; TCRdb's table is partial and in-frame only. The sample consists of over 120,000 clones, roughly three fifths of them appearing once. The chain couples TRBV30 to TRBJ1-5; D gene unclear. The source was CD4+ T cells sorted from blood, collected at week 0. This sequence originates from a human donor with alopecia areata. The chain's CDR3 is CAWSGHTNQPQHF. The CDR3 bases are TGTGCCTGGAGTGGACACACCAATCAGCCCCAGCATTTT.